The source of this TCR beta chain is a study of cytomegalovirus exposure and HLA in healthy donors. A single count supports this clone. Its antigen is as yet unknown. The table came from immunoSEQ multiplex PCR; TCRdb's copy has only in-frame clones and leaves some out. The sample includes roughly 82,000 clones, about 92% seen only once; the top ten take 0.65% to 0.7%. Trimming took 3 bases from V and 3 from J, leaving 8 bases between them. There are 13 residues in the CDR3. Germline CDR1 and CDR2: LNHDA and SQIVND (reference sequence). Findings of the study overall: One later analysis, an examination of the 100 to 150 validation repertoires, found that first-cohort TCR clusters tended to co-occur in them. Despite most TCR sequences being rare, some public TCRs occurred in many donors.

This TCR was sampled from a man between 18 and 29 years old in good health and CMV-seronegative. Sample: PBMCs. The chain joins TRBV19 to TRBJ1-1, with unresolved D. This CDR3 is CASSIHRDTEAFF. Here the CDR3 DNA reads TGTGCCAGTAGTATTCACCGGGACACTGAAGCTTTCTTT.